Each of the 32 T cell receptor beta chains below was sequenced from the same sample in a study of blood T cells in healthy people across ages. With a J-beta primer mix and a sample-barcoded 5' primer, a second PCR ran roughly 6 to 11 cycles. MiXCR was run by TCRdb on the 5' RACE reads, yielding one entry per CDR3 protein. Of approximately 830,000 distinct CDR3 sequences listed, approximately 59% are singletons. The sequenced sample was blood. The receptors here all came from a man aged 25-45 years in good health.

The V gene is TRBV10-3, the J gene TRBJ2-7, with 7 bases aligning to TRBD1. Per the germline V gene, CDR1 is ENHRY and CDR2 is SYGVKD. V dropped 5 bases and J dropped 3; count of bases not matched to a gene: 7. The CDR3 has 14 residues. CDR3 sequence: CAISPGTVFYEQYF. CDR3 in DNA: TGTGCCATCAGTCCCGGGACAGTCTTCTACGAGCAGTACTTC.

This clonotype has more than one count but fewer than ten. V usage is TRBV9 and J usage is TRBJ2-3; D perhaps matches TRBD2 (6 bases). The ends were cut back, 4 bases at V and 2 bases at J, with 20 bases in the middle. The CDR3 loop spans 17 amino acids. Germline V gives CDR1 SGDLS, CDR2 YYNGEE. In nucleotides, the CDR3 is TGTGCCAGCAGCCCGGTAGGTGGAGGGGCTAACACAGATACGCAGTATTTT. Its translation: CASSPVGGGANTDTQYF.

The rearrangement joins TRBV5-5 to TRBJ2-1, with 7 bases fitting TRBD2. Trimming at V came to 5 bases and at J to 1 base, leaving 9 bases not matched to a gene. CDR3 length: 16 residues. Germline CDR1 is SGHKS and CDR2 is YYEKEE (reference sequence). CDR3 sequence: CASSHRWRGSYNEQFF. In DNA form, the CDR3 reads TGTGCCAGCAGTCATCGCTGGCGGGGGTCCTACAATGAGCAGTTCTTC.

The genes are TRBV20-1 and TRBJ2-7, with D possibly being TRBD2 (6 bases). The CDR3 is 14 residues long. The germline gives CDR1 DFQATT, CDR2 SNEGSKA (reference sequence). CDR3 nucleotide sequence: TGCAGCGGAAAGGGAGGTTGGCTTGGGTACGAGCAGTACTTC. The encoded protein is CSGKGGWLGYEQYF.

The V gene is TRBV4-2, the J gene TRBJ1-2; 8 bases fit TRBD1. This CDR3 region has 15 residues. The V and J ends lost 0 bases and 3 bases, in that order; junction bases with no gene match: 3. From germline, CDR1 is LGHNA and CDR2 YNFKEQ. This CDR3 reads CASSQEGQGDYGYTF. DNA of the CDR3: TGTGCCAGCAGCCAAGAAGGACAGGGAGACTATGGCTACACCTTC.

This CDR3 reads CASSYLPAGAEQFF. The CDR3 DNA sequence: TGTGCCAGCAGTTATCTGCCAGCGGGGGCTGAGCAGTTCTTC. J is TRBJ2-1 and V is TRBV6-5, with 8 bases that match TRBD2. Germline V gene sequence: CDR1 MNHEY, CDR2 SVGAGI. The CDR3 length is 14 residues. With V trimmed by 3 bases and J by 9 bases, 7 bases remained unmatched.

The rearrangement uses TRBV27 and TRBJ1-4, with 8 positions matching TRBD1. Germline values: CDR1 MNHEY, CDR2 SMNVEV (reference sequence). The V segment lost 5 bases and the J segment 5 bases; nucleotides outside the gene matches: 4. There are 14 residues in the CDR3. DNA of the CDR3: TGTGCCAGCAGTCCAGGGGGCTCGAATGAAAAACTGTTTTTT. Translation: CASSPGGSNEKLFF.

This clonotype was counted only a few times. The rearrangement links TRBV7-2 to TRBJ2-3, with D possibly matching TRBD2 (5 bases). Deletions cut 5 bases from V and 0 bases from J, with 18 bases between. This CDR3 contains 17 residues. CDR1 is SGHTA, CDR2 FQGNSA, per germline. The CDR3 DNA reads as TGTGCCAGCAGCACCCGTGCGCGGGCCCTGAGCACAGATACGCAGTATTTT. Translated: CASSTRARALSTDTQYF.

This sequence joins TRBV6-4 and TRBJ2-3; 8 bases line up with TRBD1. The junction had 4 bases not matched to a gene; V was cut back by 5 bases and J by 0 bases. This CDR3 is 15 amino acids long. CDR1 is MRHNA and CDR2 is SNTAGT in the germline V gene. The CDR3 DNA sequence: TGTGCCAGCAGTCCGGGACAGGCGAGCACAGATACGCAGTATTTT. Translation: CASSPGQASTDTQYF.

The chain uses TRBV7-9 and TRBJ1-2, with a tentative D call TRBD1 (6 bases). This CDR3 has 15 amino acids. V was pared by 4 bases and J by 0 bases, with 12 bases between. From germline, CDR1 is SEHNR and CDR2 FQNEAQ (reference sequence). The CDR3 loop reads CASSWRQASNYGYTF. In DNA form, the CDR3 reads TGTGCCAGCAGCTGGCGACAGGCCTCTAACTATGGCTACACCTTC.

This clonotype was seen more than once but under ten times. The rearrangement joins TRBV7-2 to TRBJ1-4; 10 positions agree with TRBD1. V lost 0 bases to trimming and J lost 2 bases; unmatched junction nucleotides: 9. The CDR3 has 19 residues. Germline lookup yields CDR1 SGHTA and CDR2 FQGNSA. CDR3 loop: CASSLALVGTGATNEKLFF. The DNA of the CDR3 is TGTGCCAGCAGCTTAGCGCTCGTAGGGACAGGGGCGACTAATGAAAAACTGTTTTTT.

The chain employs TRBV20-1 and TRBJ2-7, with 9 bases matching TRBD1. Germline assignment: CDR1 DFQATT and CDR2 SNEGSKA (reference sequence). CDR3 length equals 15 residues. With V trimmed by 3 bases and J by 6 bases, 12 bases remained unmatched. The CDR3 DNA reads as TGCAGTGCTAGGTCCCCGACAGGGGGAAAGGGCGAGCAGTACTTC. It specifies CSARSPTGGKGEQYF.

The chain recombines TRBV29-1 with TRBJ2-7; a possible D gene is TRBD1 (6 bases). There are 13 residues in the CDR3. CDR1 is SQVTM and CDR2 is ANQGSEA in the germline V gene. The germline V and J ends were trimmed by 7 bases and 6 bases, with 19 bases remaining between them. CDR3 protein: CSAGWGQGREQYF. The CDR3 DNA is TGCAGCGCCGGATGGGGGCAGGGGCGCGAGCAGTACTTC.

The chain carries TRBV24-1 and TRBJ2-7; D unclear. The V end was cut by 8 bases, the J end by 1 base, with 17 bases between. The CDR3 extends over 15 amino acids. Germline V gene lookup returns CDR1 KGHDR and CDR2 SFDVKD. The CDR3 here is CATKAFWTLSYEQYF. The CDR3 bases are TGTGCCACCAAGGCCTTTTGGACCTTGTCCTACGAGCAGTACTTC.

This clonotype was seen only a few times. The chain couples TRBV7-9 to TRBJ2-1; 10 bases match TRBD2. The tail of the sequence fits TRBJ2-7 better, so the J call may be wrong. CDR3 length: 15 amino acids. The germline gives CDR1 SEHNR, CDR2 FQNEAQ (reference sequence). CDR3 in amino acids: CASSLGGLADNEQYF. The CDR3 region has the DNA TGTGCCAGCAGCTTAGGAGGACTAGCGGACAATGAGCAGTACTTC.

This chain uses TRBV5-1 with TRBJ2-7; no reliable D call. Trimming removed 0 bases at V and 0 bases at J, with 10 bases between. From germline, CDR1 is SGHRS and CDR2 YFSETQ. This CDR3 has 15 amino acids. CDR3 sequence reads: CASSLAPTTSYEQYF. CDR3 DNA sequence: TGCGCCAGCAGCTTGGCGCCTACAACCTCCTACGAGCAGTACTTC.

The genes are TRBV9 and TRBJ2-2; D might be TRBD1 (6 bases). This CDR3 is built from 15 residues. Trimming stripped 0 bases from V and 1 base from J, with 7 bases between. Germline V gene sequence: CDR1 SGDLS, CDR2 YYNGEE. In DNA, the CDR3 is TGTGCCAGCAGCGTAGCCAGGGGGAACACCGGGGAGCTGTTTTTT. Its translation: CASSVARGNTGELFF.

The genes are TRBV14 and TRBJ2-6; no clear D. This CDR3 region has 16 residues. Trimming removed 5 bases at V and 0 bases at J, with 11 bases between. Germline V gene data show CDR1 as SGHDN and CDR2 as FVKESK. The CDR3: CASSRWPFSGANVLTF. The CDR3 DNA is TGTGCCAGCAGCAGATGGCCGTTCTCTGGGGCCAACGTCCTGACTTTC.

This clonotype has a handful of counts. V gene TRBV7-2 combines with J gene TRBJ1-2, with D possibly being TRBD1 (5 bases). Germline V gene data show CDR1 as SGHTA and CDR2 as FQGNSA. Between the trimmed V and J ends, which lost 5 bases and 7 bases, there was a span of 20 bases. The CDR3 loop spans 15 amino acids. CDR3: CASSAGAGPLSGYTF. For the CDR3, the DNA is TGTGCCAGCAGCGCCGGGGCGGGGCCCCTTTCTGGCTACACCTTC.

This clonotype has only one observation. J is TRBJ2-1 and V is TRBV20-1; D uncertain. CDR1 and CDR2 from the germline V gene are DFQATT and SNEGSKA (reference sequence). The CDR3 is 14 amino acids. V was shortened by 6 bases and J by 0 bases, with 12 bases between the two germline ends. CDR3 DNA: TGCAGTGCCTGTCCAGGAAGCTCCTACAATGAGCAGTTCTTC. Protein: CSACPGSSYNEQFF.

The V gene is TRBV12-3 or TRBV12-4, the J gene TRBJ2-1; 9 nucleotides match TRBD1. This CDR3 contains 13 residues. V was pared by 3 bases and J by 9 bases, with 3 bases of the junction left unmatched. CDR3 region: CASSFGQGTEQFF. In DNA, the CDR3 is TGTGCCAGCAGTTTCGGACAGGGGACTGAGCAGTTCTTC.

CDR3 bases: TGCGCCAGCAGCTTGGTATCAGCGGGGCACTCCAGAGAGACCCAGTACTTC. Protein: CASSLVSAGHSRETQYF. The chain is built from TRBV5-1 and TRBJ2-5; 7 positions agree with TRBD2. Trimming removed 0 bases from V and 4 bases from J; junction bases left unmatched: 12. The CDR3 sequence is 17 residues long. Germline V lookup: CDR1 SGHRS, CDR2 YFSETQ.

CDR3 protein: CASSQVPSGSRIRSPLHF. CDR3 nucleotides: TGTGCCAGCAGCCAAGTCCCATCGGGTAGCCGTATTAGATCACCCCTCCACTTT. The chain couples TRBV4-2 to TRBJ1-6; no clear D gene. Trimming left V 1 base short and J 10 bases short, with 23 bases between. This CDR3 region has 18 residues. Germline values: CDR1 LGHNA, CDR2 YNFKEQ.

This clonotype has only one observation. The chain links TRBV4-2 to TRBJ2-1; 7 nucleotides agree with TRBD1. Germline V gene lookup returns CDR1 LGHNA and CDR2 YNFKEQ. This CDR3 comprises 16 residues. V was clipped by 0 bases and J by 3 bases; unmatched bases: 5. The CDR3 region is CASSQDWDRSYNEQFF. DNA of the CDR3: TGTGCCAGCAGCCAAGATTGGGACAGAAGCTACAATGAGCAGTTCTTC.

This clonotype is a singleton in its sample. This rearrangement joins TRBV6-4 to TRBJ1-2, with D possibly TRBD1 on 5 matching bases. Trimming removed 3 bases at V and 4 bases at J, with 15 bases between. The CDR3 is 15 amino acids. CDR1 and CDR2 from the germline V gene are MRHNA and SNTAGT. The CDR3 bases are TGTGCCAGCAGTGAAGGGGCCAACGGAGCCTATGGCTACACCTTC. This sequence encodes CASSEGANGAYGYTF.

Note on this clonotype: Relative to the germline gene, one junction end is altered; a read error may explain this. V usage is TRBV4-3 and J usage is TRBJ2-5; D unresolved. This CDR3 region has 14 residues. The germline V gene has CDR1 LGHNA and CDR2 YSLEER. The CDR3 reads CTSSQDYTEETQYF. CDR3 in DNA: TGCACCAGCAGCCAAGATTACACCGAAGAGACCCAGTACTTC.

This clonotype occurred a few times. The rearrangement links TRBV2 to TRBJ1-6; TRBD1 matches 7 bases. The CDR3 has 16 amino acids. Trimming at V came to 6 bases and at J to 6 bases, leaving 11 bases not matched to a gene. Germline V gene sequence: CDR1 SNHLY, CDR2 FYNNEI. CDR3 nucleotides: TGTGCCAGCAGACCTCGCTGGGGACAGCTTAATTCACCCCTCCACTTT. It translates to CASRPRWGQLNSPLHF.

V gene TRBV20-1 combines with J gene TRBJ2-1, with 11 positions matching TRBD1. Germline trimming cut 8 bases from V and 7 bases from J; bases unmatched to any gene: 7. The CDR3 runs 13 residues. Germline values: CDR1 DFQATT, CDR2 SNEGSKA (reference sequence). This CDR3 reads CSPGTGGHNEQFF. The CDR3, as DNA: TGCAGTCCCGGGACAGGGGGTCATAATGAGCAGTTCTTC.

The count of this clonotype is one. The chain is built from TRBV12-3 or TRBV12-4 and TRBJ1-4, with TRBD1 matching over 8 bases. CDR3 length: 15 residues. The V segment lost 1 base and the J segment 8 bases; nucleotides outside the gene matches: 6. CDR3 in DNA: TGTGCCAGCAGTTTAGGGACAGGGATTAACGAAAAACTGTTTTTT. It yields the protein CASSLGTGINEKLFF.

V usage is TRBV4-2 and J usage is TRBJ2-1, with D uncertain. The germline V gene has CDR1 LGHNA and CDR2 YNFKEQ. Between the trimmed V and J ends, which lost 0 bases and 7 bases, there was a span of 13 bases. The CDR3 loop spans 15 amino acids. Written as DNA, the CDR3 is TGTGCCAGCAGCCAAGACGGATTGCAGTGGAATGAGCAGTTCTTC. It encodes CASSQDGLQWNEQFF.

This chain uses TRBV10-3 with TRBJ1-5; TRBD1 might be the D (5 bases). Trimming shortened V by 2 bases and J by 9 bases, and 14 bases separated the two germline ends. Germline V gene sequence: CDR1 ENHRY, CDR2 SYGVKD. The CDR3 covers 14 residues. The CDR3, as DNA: TGTGCCATCAGTGAGGATAACTCCAGGGCGCCCCAGCATTTT. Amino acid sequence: CAISEDNSRAPQHF.

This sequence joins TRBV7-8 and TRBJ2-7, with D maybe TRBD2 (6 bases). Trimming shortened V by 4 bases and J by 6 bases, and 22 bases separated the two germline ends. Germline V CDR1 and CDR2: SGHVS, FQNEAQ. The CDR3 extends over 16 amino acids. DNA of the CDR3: TGTGCCAGCAGCTCCCGCCGGGACTTTGTAAATAGCGAGCAGTACTTC. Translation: CASSSRRDFVNSEQYF.